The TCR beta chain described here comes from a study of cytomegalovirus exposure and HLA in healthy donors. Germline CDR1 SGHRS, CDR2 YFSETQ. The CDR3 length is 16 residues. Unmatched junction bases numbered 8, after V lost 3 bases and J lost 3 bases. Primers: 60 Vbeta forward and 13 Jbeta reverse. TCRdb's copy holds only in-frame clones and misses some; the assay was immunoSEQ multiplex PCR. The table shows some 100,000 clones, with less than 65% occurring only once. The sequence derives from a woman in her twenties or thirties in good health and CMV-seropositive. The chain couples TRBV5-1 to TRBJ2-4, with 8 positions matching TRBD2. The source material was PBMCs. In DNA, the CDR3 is TGCGCCAGCAGCTGGGGGGGACTAGTTAGCAAAAACATTCAGTACTTC. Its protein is CASSWGGLVSKNIQYF.